The TCR beta chain described here comes from a study of T cell responses to AZD1222 COVID-19 vaccine. Notes on the study in general: All repertoire sampling was performed exclusively after the peak T cell response. Epitopes outside B.1.351 and B.1.1.7 mutated regions reportedly drew nearly half of spike TCRs.

Data came from immunoSEQ multiplex PCR; TCRdb stores just in-frame clones and leaves some out. Of approximately 81,000 clones in the sample, around four fifths were seen once. This CDR3 region has 14 residues. The V segment lost 6 bases and the J segment 4 bases; nucleotides outside the gene matches: 3. Germline assignment: CDR1 MDHEN and CDR2 SYDVKM. A note on this clone: Its antigen is not identified.

The TCR originated in an adult who received the AZD1222 COVID-19 vaccine. V and J are TRBV28 and TRBJ2-4; the match to TRBD1 covers 10 bases. This sample comprised peripheral blood, obtained 28 days after the second AZD1222 dose. CDR3 bases: TGTGCCAGCAGGCGGACAGGGGGAAAAAACATTCAGTACTTC. This encodes CASRRTGGKNIQYF.